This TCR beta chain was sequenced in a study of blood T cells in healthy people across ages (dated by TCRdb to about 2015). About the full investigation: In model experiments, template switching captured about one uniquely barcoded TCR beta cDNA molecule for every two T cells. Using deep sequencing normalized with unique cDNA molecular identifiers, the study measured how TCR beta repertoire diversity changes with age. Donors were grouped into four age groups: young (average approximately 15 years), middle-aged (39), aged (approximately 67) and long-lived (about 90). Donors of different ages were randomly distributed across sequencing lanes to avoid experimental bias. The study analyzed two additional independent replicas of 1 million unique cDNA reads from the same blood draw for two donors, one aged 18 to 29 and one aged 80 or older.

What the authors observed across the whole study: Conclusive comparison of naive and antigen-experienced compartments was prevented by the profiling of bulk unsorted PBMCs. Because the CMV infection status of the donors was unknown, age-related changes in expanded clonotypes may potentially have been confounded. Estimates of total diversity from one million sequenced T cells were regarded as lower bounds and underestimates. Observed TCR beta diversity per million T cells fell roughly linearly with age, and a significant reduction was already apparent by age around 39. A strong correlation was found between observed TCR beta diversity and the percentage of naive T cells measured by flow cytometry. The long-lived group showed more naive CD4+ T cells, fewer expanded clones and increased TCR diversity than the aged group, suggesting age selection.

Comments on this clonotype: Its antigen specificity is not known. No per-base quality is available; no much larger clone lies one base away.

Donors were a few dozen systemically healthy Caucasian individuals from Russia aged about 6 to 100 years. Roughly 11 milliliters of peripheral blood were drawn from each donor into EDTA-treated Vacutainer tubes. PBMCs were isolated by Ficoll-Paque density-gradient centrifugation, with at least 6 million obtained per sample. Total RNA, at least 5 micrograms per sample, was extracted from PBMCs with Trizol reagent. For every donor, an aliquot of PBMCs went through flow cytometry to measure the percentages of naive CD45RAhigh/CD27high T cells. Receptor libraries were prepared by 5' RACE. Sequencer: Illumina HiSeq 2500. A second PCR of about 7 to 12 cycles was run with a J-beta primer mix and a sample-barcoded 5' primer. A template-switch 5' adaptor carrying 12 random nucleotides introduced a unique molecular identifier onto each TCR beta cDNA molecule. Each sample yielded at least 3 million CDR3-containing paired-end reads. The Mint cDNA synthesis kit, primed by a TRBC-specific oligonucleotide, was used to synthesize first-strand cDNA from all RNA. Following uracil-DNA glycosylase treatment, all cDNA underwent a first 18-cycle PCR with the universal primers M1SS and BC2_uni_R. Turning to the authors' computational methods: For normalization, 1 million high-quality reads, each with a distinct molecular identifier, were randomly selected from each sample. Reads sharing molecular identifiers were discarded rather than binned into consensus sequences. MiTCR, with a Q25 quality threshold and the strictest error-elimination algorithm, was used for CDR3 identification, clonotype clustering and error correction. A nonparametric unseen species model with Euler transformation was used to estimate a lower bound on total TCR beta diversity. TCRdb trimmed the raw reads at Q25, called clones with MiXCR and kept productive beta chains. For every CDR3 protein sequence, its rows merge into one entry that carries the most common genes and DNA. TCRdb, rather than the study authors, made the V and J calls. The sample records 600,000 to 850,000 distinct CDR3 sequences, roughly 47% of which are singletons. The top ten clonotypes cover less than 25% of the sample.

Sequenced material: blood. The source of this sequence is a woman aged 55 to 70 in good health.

CDR3 region: CSARTEQGTQNIQYF. The nucleotides are TGCAGTGCTAGGACCGAACAGGGAACCCAAAACATTCAGTACTTC. The V gene is TRBV20-1 and the J gene is TRBJ2-4; TRBD1 is possibly the D segment (6 matching bases). There are 15 amino acids in the CDR3, from cysteine to phenylalanine inclusive. CDR3 DNA is the only sequence kept; it has 45 bases, read in frame from the first base. A distance of 17 bases separates the germline ends of V and J, which lose 3 bases and 5 bases respectively. From a lookup of the germline V gene (reference sequence), CDR1 and CDR2 are DFQATT and SNEGSKA.